This T cell receptor (beta chain) was found in a study of T cell responses to AZD1222 COVID-19 vaccine. General study findings and limits: Among those given AZD1222, only five to seven were seropositive at baseline. Among spike-specific TCRs, nearly half reportedly target unmutated variant regions.

Clones were sequenced by immunoSEQ multiplex PCR, and TCRdb holds only the in-frame ones, with some missing. The data contain 120,000 to 150,000 clones, 90% to 95% of them singletons. V gave up 2 bases and J gave up 5 bases, with 16 bases separating them. The CDR3 is made up of 15 amino acids. The germline gives CDR1 SGHTS, CDR2 YDEGEE. Turning to this clone: Its antigen is as yet unknown.

The source was peripheral blood, collected on day 0 of AZD1222 vaccination. V usage is TRBV5-8 and J usage is TRBJ1-1; D remains ambiguous. The clonotype was recovered from an adult in good health. The CDR3 DNA sequence: TGTGCCAGCAGCTTCTTAGTCCAGGCGAATACTGAAGCTTTCTTT. Its translation: CASSFLVQANTEAFF.